What follows describes a single TCR beta chain. This clonotype was observed a few times. Its antigen specificity is not known. No clone much larger than this one lies a single base away; base qualities are absent. Taken from the germline V gene (reference sequence), the CDR1 and CDR2 loops are SEHNR and FQNEAQ. Including cysteine and phenylalanine, the CDR3 has 13 amino acids. Of all the DNA, just the CDR3 is kept, 39 bases in frame from base 1. Cut back by 5 bases and 10 bases, the V and J ends lie 15 bases apart. Amplification of TCR beta CDR3 regions was carried out from RNA transcripts. The first round of RT-PCR for the TCR CDR3 was performed with the HTBI primer set and the Qiagen OneStep RT-PCR kit. Libraries were constructed in a second round of multiplex PCR, after which size selection and purification were performed. Sequencing of the libraries was done on an Illumina HiSeq2000 using paired-end 100 bp reads. The authors' analysis ran thus. SOAPnuke was used to process the raw data, removing reads that contained adapters or uncalled bases, had a mean Phred below 15, or lacked an exact match to the constant primer or identifier. High-quality paired reads were merged using COPE v1.2.5, and each unique nucleotide sequence was defined as a clonotype. MiTCR v1.1 was used to align clonotypes to the IMGT TRBV, TRBD and TRBJ reference segments. The analysis included only V-J combinations with a frequency above 0.0001, which together covered 99% to 99.2% of the repertoires. A TCS score was defined as the ratio between F50 (clonal expansion) and ExV (chaos), using BLOSUM62-based TCRdist between CDR3 peptides within each V-J. Welch's t-statistics and random forest reduced 514 V-J features to roughly 13, which were used in a naive Bayes classifier (R e1071). TCRdb reprocessing: public reads trimmed at Q25 with fastp, clones called with MiXCR, in-frame beta chains kept. Here each entry gathers all rows of one CDR3 protein and keeps the most common genes and DNA. V and J calls and clone size were set by TCRdb, not the authors. This sample gives hundreds of thousands of distinct CDR3 sequences in total; roughly a sixth of them show up just once. In total, the top ten clones hold roughly 3.5% of the sample.

Ophthalmopathy patients had moderately to severely active disease, Clinical Activity Score of at least 3, NOSPECS grade of at least 4, and duration under 3 months. Any patient with an uncontrolled infection, another autoimmune disease, pregnancy or lactation was excluded. Diagnoses were based on clinical symptoms, serum thyroxine and TRAb, thyroid ultrasound and orbital computed tomography. Ficoll-Paque density gradient centrifugation was used to isolate PBMCs from around 10 ml of fresh peripheral blood. Total RNA was extracted with Trizol reagent, and quality was checked on an Agilent 2100 Bioanalyzer. This specimen belongs to a study of T cells in Graves' hyperthyroidism and ophthalmopathy (dated by TCRdb to between 2018 and 2021). Regarding the complete study: Peripheral blood was sampled at the time of initial diagnosis, prior to any treatment. To identify distinguishing TCR V-J signatures, a discovery cohort of some 100 patients was used, comprising 40 to 45 with Graves' ophthalmopathy and some 57 with stable Graves' hyperthyroidism. Whether ophthalmopathy could be predicted prospectively was tested in an independent validation cohort made up of under 20 hyperthyroidism patients plus 17 patients who later progressed to ophthalmopathy. The approximately 100 discovery patients were randomly divided into training and test sets at a 7:3 ratio. Thyroid tissue and blood T-cell repertoires from six Graves' hyperthyroidism patients were also compared in the study. Once sampling was done, hyperthyroidism patients were given methimazole at a starting dose of 30 mg daily, whereas ophthalmopathy patients were given high-dose intravenous methylprednisolone. According to the paper, TCR Vbeta CDR3 sequencing was carried out on 135 peripheral blood samples, which came from more than 40 ophthalmopathy, approximately 78 hyperthyroidism and approximately 17 progressor patients. Study-wide findings and limitations: No statistical method was used to fix the sample size in advance, and group allocation was not hidden from the investigators. During validation, the model predicted progression to ophthalmopathy a median of approximately six months ahead of onset, with roughly 65% sensitivity and 72% to 85% specificity. A model built on a 13 V-J signature distinguished ophthalmopathy from stable hyperthyroidism, reaching about 88% sensitivity and 81% to 83% specificity in cross-validation and 80%/75% in testing. Most expanded thyroid clonotypes (frequency above 0.001) were also detected in blood, suggesting blood repertoires may reflect thyroid immune responses.

This sequence was found in a woman between 40 and 55 years old with Graves' ophthalmopathy. The chain was built from TRBV7-9 and TRBJ2-1, with a tentative D gene TRBD1 over 6 matching bases. Sequencing used blood. Here the CDR3 is given as CASSPPATGEQFF. The DNA sequence follows: TGTGCCAGCAGCCCCCCTGCAACAGGGGAGCAGTTCTTC. The full variable domain, with segments outside the CDR3 supplied by the reference TRBV7-9 and TRBJ2-1 proteins, appears as DTGVSQNPRHKITKRGQNVTFRCDPISEHNRLYWYRQTLGQGPEFLTYFQNEAQLEKSRLLSDRFSAERPKGSFSTLEIQRTEQGDSAMYLCASSPPATGEQFFGPGTRLTVL.